These 15 T cell receptor beta chains came from one sample sequenced in a study of blood T cell repertoires in COVID-19. This table comes from immunoSEQ multiplex PCR, and its TCRdb copy is limited to in-frame clones, with some not included. The sample contains roughly 28,000 clones, around 90% of which appear only once. Sequencing was carried out using peripheral blood. The receptors were gathered from a man between 65 and 85 years old with active COVID-19.

The chain is built from TRBV4-3 and TRBJ2-5; 9 positions match TRBD1. Germline-derived CDR1 and CDR2 are LGHNA and YSLEER. Trimming removed 4 bases from V and 5 bases from J; junction bases left unmatched: 17. CDR3 length: 18 amino acids. The CDR3 sequence: CASSPSSKPGQGDETQYF. CDR3 DNA: TGCGCCAGCAGCCCCTCATCCAAACCGGGACAGGGCGACGAGACCCAGTACTTC.

This clone was seen only once. The chain links TRBV11-2 to TRBJ2-3, with 10 bases identical to TRBD2. The length of the CDR3 is 18 residues. Trimming cost V 1 base and J 2 bases; bases outside gene matches: 9. Germline V gives CDR1 SGHAT, CDR2 FQNNGV. CDR3 in DNA: TGTGCCAGCAGCTTAGTATGGTCAGCGGGGGGGACCACAGATACGCAGTATTTT. Translated, it gives CASSLVWSAGGTTDTQYF.

The V call is TRBV15, the J call TRBJ1-1; 10 bases line up with TRBD1. The CDR3 spans 16 residues. Germline CDR1 is LNHNV and CDR2 is YYDKDF (reference sequence). Germline trimming cut 1 base from V and 3 bases from J; bases unmatched to any gene: 5. The CDR3 region is CATSRGVGTGDTEAFF. The DNA for the CDR3 is TGTGCCACCAGCAGAGGAGTAGGGACAGGGGACACTGAAGCTTTCTTT.

This chain links TRBV28 with TRBJ1-1; D might be TRBD1 (6 bases). The CDR3 is 13 residues long. Trimming stripped 8 bases from V and 11 bases from J, with 21 bases between. Germline V CDR1 and CDR2: MDHEN, SYDVKM. Here the CDR3 DNA reads TGTGCCAGCTTAGACAGGTTCTCCCGAGGGGCTTTCTTT. The encoded protein is CASLDRFSRGAFF.

V is TRBV7-7 and J is TRBJ2-2; 14 bases match TRBD2. Trimming at V came to 5 bases and at J to 6 bases, leaving 2 bases not matched to a gene. CDR3 length equals 15 residues. Germline loops: CDR1 SSHAT, CDR2 FNYEAQ (reference sequence). The CDR3 protein is CASSRLAGGPGELFF. The DNA for the CDR3 is TGTGCCAGCAGCCGACTAGCGGGGGGGCCCGGGGAGCTGTTTTTT.

The genes are TRBV27 and TRBJ1-1; TRBD1 matches at 7 bases. Losses at the gene ends were 5 bases for V and 1 base for J; bases not matched to a gene: 10. Germline V gene lookup returns CDR1 MNHEY and CDR2 SMNVEV (reference sequence). The length of the CDR3 is 16 residues. The CDR3 loop reads CASSPPSTGWNTEAFF. The CDR3 nucleotides read TGTGCCAGCAGTCCCCCATCGACAGGGTGGAACACTGAAGCTTTCTTT.

The chain links TRBV5-6 to TRBJ2-3, with D possibly matching TRBD2 (6 bases). Deletions cut 6 bases from V and 2 bases from J, with 13 bases between. This CDR3 is built from 14 residues. From germline, CDR1 is SGHDT and CDR2 YYEEEE. The DNA of the CDR3 is TGTGCCAGCAACCAGGGACTCACCACAGATACGCAGTATTTT. This sequence encodes CASNQGLTTDTQYF.

The rearrangement links TRBV7-8 to TRBJ1-5; perhaps TRBD1 as D (5 bases). V was shortened by 5 bases and J by 6 bases, with 14 bases between the two germline ends. CDR1 is SGHVS and CDR2 is FQNEAQ in the germline V gene. There are 14 residues in the CDR3. The CDR3 DNA is TGTGCCAGCAGCCCCGGGGGGAGGGTTCAGCCCCAGCATTTT. This translates into CASSPGGRVQPQHF.

The V call is TRBV5-1, the J call TRBJ2-2; tentative D call: TRBD1 (6 bases). Deletions cut 0 bases from V and 1 base from J, with 13 bases between. The CDR3 sequence is 17 residues long. The V gene's germline CDR1 is SGHRS and CDR2 YFSETQ. Written as DNA, the CDR3 is TGCGCCAGCAGCTTGGGGCCCTTGACAGGGAACACCGGGGAGCTGTTTTTT. It encodes CASSLGPLTGNTGELFF.

This sequence joins TRBV10-3 and TRBJ2-5; 9 nucleotides agree with TRBD1. This CDR3 has 14 amino acids. CDR1 is ENHRY and CDR2 is SYGVKD in the germline V gene. V lost 8 bases to trimming and J lost 5 bases; unmatched junction nucleotides: 9. The CDR3 reads CAIRDRVGRETQYF. CDR3 nucleotides: TGTGCCATCCGGGACAGGGTGGGGAGGGAGACCCAGTACTTC.

This clone was found a few times. This rearrangement joins TRBV6-5 to TRBJ1-6; 10 bases are a match to TRBD1. The CDR3 spans 13 residues. After removal of 8 bases from V and 10 bases from J, the junction contained 5 bases not matched to a gene. CDR1 MNHEY and CDR2 SVGAGI come from the germline V gene. CDR3 DNA sequence: TGTGCCAGCCGGGACAGGGGAGGATCACCCCTCCACTTT. This encodes CASRDRGGSPLHF.

This clone was seen only once. The chain has TRBV6-5 and TRBJ2-2; TRBD1 is a possible D gene (6 bases). Germline CDR1 reads MNHEY; CDR2 reads SVGAGI. This CDR3 has 15 residues. The V and J ends lost 6 bases and 6 bases respectively, with 17 bases between them. The CDR3 nucleotides are TGTGCCAGCAGGACACAGGGAATGAGTCCCGGGGAGCTGTTTTTT. Amino acids: CASRTQGMSPGELFF.

J is TRBJ2-4 and V is TRBV6-1, with D unresolved. Looked up from germline, CDR1 is MNHNS and CDR2 is SASEGT. V was cut by 1 base and J by 0 bases, with 13 bases left in between. The CDR3 totals 17 residues. CDR3 DNA sequence: TGTGCCAGCAGTGAAGATGCGGAGAGCTTAGCCAAAAACATTCAGTACTTC. Translation: CASSEDAESLAKNIQYF.

The chain has TRBV4-3 and TRBJ1-2; D gene unclear. V gave up 0 bases and J gave up 1 base, with 15 bases separating them. Germline V gene data show CDR1 as LGHNA and CDR2 as YSLEER. The CDR3 is made up of 17 amino acids. The CDR3, as DNA: TGCGCCAGCAGCCAAGACCTAGTGCGGGGTCTTAACTATGGCTACACCTTC. Protein product: CASSQDLVRGLNYGYTF.

The gene calls are TRBV5-1 and TRBJ1-1; tentative D call: TRBD1 (5 bases). V was cut by 3 bases and J by 1 base, with 10 bases left in between. Germline V lookup: CDR1 SGHRS, CDR2 YFSETQ. This CDR3 contains 14 residues. The DNA for the CDR3 is TGCGCCAGCAGCTCATCGACAGAGAACACTGAAGCTTTCTTT. Translation gives CASSSSTENTEAFF.